A single T cell receptor beta chain is shown here with its context. Germline V CDR1 and CDR2: PRHDT, FYEKMQ (reference sequence). With 2 bases removed from V and 5 bases from J, the gap between germline ends came to 12 bases. The CDR3 totals 14 residues. The data were obtained in a study of OX40 agonist ivuxolimab in advanced cancers. Across the whole study: Intravenous ivuxolimab at 0.01 to 10 mg/kg was given to patients every 2 weeks.

Measured with immunoSEQ multiplex PCR; TCRdb has only the in-frame clones, and not every one. The sample carries about 46,000 clones, 90% to 95% recorded once. The sample here was CD4+ or CD8+ T cells sorted from blood, taken in a trial of the OX40 agonist ivuxolimab. This chain connects TRBV13 to TRBJ1-2; weak D call: TRBD1 (5 bases). The TCR was taken from an adult with an advanced solid tumor such as melanoma, head and neck, liver or kidney cancer. CDR3 nucleotides: TGTGCCAGCAGCTTAAGAGGGGATTGGTATGGCTACACCTTC. Protein sequence: CASSLRGDWYGYTF.